One sample yielded the 32 T cell receptor beta chains listed below, sequenced in a study of cytomegalovirus exposure and HLA in healthy donors. Primers for the PCR totalled 60 Vbeta and 13 Jbeta. The repertoire was sequenced with immunoSEQ multiplex PCR; TCRdb's copy has only in-frame clones and lacks some. The repertoire holds around 140,000 clones, around 65% seen once, with approximately 6.5% in the top ten. The source material was PBMCs. Receptors were obtained from an older woman in good health and CMV-seronegative.

The chain joins TRBV7-2 to TRBJ2-5, with 9 bases matching TRBD1. The V gene end was trimmed by 2 bases and the J gene end by 6 bases; junction bases not matched to a gene: 4. CDR3 length: 14 residues. Germline CDR1 is SGHTA and CDR2 is FQGNSA. Written as DNA, the CDR3 is TGTGCCAGCAGCTTACTCGGACAGGGGCAGACCCAGTACTTC. As protein: CASSLLGQGQTQYF.

This clone was counted between two and nine times. The rearrangement links TRBV19 to TRBJ2-1; TRBD1 aligns across 7 bases. Trimming at V came to 6 bases and at J to 0 bases, leaving 5 bases not matched to a gene. The CDR3 runs 15 residues. Germline CDR1 and CDR2: LNHDA and SQIVND (reference sequence). The CDR3: CASSRGQNSYNEQFF. As DNA, the CDR3 is TGTGCCAGTAGCCGGGGACAGAACTCCTACAATGAGCAGTTCTTC.

This chain joins TRBV27 and TRBJ2-3, with unresolved D. Between the trimmed V and J ends, which lost 2 bases and 2 bases, there was a span of 8 bases. Germline-derived CDR1 and CDR2 are MNHEY and SMNVEV (reference sequence). CDR3 length: 14 residues. The CDR3 is CASSLGQLTDTQYF. CDR3 coding DNA: TGTGCCAGCAGTTTAGGGCAGCTCACAGATACGCAGTATTTT.

This rearrangement joins TRBV5-1 to TRBJ1-2; 11 bases agree with TRBD1. Germline V CDR1 and CDR2: SGHRS, YFSETQ. After removal of 1 base from V and 7 bases from J, the junction contained 6 bases not matched to a gene. CDR3 size: 15 residues. The CDR3: CASSLNGQGALGYTF. The CDR3 DNA reads as TGCGCCAGCAGCTTGAACGGACAGGGGGCGCTTGGCTACACCTTC.

The chain combines TRBV10-3 with TRBJ2-5; D gene ambiguous. With 0 bases removed from V and 5 bases from J, the gap between germline ends came to 13 bases. Looked up from germline, CDR1 is ENHRY and CDR2 is SYGVKD. This CDR3 is built from 15 residues. CDR3 sequence: CAISESPPARETQYF. CDR3 in DNA: TGTGCCATCAGTGAGTCCCCCCCCGCTCGGGAGACCCAGTACTTC.

This clone was detected only a few times. V usage is TRBV9 and J usage is TRBJ1-1; 7 bases line up with TRBD1. With V trimmed by 4 bases and J by 1 base, 10 bases remained unmatched. CDR3 length equals 16 residues. CDR1 and CDR2 from the germline V gene are SGDLS and YYNGEE. The chain's CDR3 is CASSPRQGGTNTEAFF. DNA of the CDR3: TGTGCCAGCAGCCCAAGACAGGGAGGTACGAACACTGAAGCTTTCTTT.

The chain uses TRBV28 and TRBJ1-5; no firm D call. The germline gives CDR1 MDHEN, CDR2 SYDVKM. Trimming removed 8 bases from V and 0 bases from J, with 11 bases in between. The CDR3 runs 14 residues. CDR3 amino acids: CASRSENSNQPQHF. CDR3 in DNA: TGTGCCAGCCGCTCAGAAAATAGCAATCAGCCCCAGCATTTT.

The CDR3 protein is CASSLGPGGSDTQYF. CDR3 DNA: TGTGCCAGCAGCTTGGGTCCGGGGGGAAGTGATACGCAGTATTTT. V gene TRBV5-4 combines with J gene TRBJ2-3, with TRBD2 matching over 7 bases. The CDR3 totals 15 residues. Germline V gives CDR1 SGHNT, CDR2 YYREEE (reference sequence). J was trimmed by 6 bases and V by 0 bases; bases with no gene match: 7.

The gene calls are TRBV25-1 and TRBJ2-3; 10 bases match TRBD2. Per the germline V gene, CDR1 is MGHDK and CDR2 is SYGVNS. Trimming at V came to 2 bases and at J to 1 base, leaving 0 bases not matched to a gene. This CDR3 spans 15 amino acids. CDR3 sequence: CASSELAGGTDTQYF. CDR3 nucleotide sequence: TGTGCCAGCAGTGAACTAGCGGGGGGCACAGATACGCAGTATTTT.

The chain recombines TRBV6-5 with TRBJ2-5; TRBD2 is a possible D gene (6 bases). Gene TRBJ2-7 matches the end of the DNA better, so the J call may be wrong. The CDR3 length is 15 residues. Germline V lookup: CDR1 MNHEY, CDR2 SVGAGI. The CDR3 is CASKDTAGSSYEQYF. CDR3 sequence (DNA): TGTGCCAGCAAGGATACGGCGGGAAGCTCCTACGAGCAGTACTTC.

The chain has TRBV5-4 and TRBJ1-6; 9 nucleotides line up with TRBD1. V shed 4 bases and J 1 base; nucleotides not matched to a gene: 3. CDR1 and CDR2 from the germline V gene are SGHNT and YYREEE (reference sequence). The CDR3 is 16 residues long. The CDR3 reads CASSPGQGSYNSPLHF. The DNA for the CDR3 is TGTGCCAGCAGCCCCGGACAGGGGTCCTATAATTCACCCCTCCACTTT.

A word on this clone: An end of the junction does not agree with germline; a read error may underlie this. J is TRBJ2-2 and V is TRBV27; D ambiguous. The CDR3 loop spans 12 amino acids. Germline loops: CDR1 MNHEY, CDR2 SMNVEV (reference sequence). In DNA form, the CDR3 reads TGTGCCAGCAGTCCCAACATCGGGGAGCTGTTTTTT. Its protein is CASSPNIGELFF.

The genes are TRBV11-1 and TRBJ2-5, with 10 bases aligning to TRBD1. Per germline, CDR1 SGHAT and CDR2 FQDESV (reference sequence). The CDR3 has 15 amino acids. Trimming cost V 3 bases and J 4 bases; bases outside gene matches: 5. CDR3 sequence: CASSFSDRGRETQYF. The CDR3 DNA reads TGTGCCAGCAGCTTCTCCGACAGGGGGCGAGAGACCCAGTACTTC.

The chain links TRBV19 to TRBJ1-1; TRBD1 is a possible D gene (5 bases). Germline values: CDR1 LNHDA, CDR2 SQIVND (reference sequence). The CDR3 spans 12 residues. Trimming left V 3 bases short and J 6 bases short, with 8 bases between. This CDR3 is CASSMGGPEAFF. In DNA form, the CDR3 reads TGTGCCAGTAGTATGGGGGGACCTGAAGCTTTCTTT.

The rearrangement links TRBV27 to TRBJ2-7, with D tentatively TRBD2 (6 bases). Trimming removed 6 bases at V and 5 bases at J, with 14 bases between. In germline, CDR1 is MNHEY, CDR2 SMNVEV (reference sequence). The length of the CDR3 is 13 residues. CDR3 sequence (DNA): TGTGCCAGCAGCCCGATAGCGGAAGACGAGCAGTACTTC. Its translation is CASSPIAEDEQYF.

The chain recombines TRBV6-5 with TRBJ1-2; 7 nucleotides align to TRBD1. The CDR3 covers 14 residues. V gave up 5 bases and J gave up 1 base; unmatched junction bases: 4. Looked up from germline, CDR1 is MNHEY and CDR2 is SVGAGI. DNA for the CDR3: TGTGCCAGCAGTGCGGACAGGTATAACTATGGCTACACCTTC. Its protein is CASSADRYNYGYTF.

The chain joins TRBV10-3 to TRBJ2-2; TRBD1 matches at 8 bases. V was clipped by 6 bases and J by 3 bases; unmatched bases: 3. Looked up from germline, CDR1 is ENHRY and CDR2 is SYGVKD. This CDR3 contains 14 residues. The CDR3 loop reads CAISGTGYTGELFF. The CDR3 region has the DNA TGTGCCATCAGCGGGACAGGCTACACCGGGGAGCTGTTTTTT.

The chain employs TRBV7-2 and TRBJ2-7, with TRBD1 matching 8 bases. This CDR3 spans 15 amino acids. Germline-derived CDR1 and CDR2 are SGHTA and FQGNSA. With 5 bases clipped from V and 2 bases from J, the junction kept 8 bases outside the gene matches. CDR3 in amino acids: CASSQETGVTYEQYF. CDR3 sequence (DNA): TGTGCCAGCAGCCAGGAGACAGGGGTCACCTACGAGCAGTACTTC.

This clone came up a few times. J is TRBJ2-3 and V is TRBV5-1; TRBD2 agrees at 14 bases. The germline V gene encodes CDR1 SGHRS and CDR2 YFSETQ. The CDR3 covers 16 residues. V lost 2 bases, J lost 6 bases, and 5 bases stayed unmatched. The CDR3 region has the DNA TGCGCCAGCAGCTTCGGACTAGCGGGGGGCCCGGATACGCAGTATTTT. It yields the protein CASSFGLAGGPDTQYF.

A few counts support this clone. The rearrangement joins TRBV6-5 to TRBJ2-1, with 7 bases aligning to TRBD2. The CDR3 is made up of 14 amino acids. Germline lookup yields CDR1 MNHEY and CDR2 SVGAGI. J lost 2 bases, V lost 2 bases, and 0 bases had no gene match. The CDR3 sequence: CASSYGTTYNEQFF. In DNA, the CDR3 is TGTGCCAGCAGTTACGGGACTACCTACAATGAGCAGTTCTTC.

In its sample, this clone was seen once. This chain links TRBV15 with TRBJ2-2, with D possibly matching TRBD2 (5 bases). V was pared by 0 bases and J by 2 bases, with 13 bases between. CDR3 length: 17 residues. Germline V gene data show CDR1 as LNHNV and CDR2 as YYDKDF (reference sequence). The CDR3 is CATSRDLVSGNTGELFF. CDR3 DNA sequence: TGTGCCACCAGCAGAGATCTTGTCAGCGGCAACACCGGGGAGCTGTTTTTT. The full variable domain, completed using reference TRBV15 and TRBJ2-2, is DAMVIQNPRYQVTQFGKPVTLSCSQTLNHNVMYWYQQKSSQAPKLLFHYYDKDFNNEADTPDNFQSRRPNTSFCFLDIRSPGLGDTAMYLCATSRDLVSGNTGELFFGEGSRLTVL.

The rearrangement links TRBV5-4 to TRBJ2-7, with 9 bases that match TRBD2. CDR1 and CDR2 (germline): SGHNT, YYREEE (reference sequence). The CDR3 loop spans 16 amino acids. J was trimmed by 5 bases and V by 1 base; bases with no gene match: 10. In nucleotides, the CDR3 is TGTGCCAGCAGCTTGAGGCTAGCGGGGACCTCTCACGAGCAGTACTTC. This gives the protein CASSLRLAGTSHEQYF.

The V gene is TRBV6-5, the J gene TRBJ2-4; 7 nucleotides align to TRBD1. Germline CDR1 and CDR2: MNHEY and SVGAGI. The CDR3 is 14 amino acids. J was trimmed by 8 bases and V by 5 bases; bases with no gene match: 9. The CDR3 bases are TGTGCCAGCAGTGGGCGACAGGGAGAGGACATTCAGTACTTC. The encoded protein is CASSGRQGEDIQYF.

V and J are TRBV25-1 and TRBJ2-5; D not certain. The CDR3 runs 13 residues. Per germline, CDR1 MGHDK and CDR2 SYGVNS. Trimming took 1 base from V and 5 from J, leaving 8 bases between them. CDR3 protein: CASSEWAPETQYF. DNA of the CDR3: TGTGCCAGCAGTGAATGGGCACCCGAGACCCAGTACTTC.

This clone was found a few times. CDR3 protein: CASSYGQGALSETQYF. CDR3 sequence (DNA): TGCGCCAGCAGCTACGGACAGGGGGCGCTTTCAGAGACCCAGTACTTC. The chain is built from TRBV5-1 and TRBJ2-5; the match to TRBD1 covers 11 bases. The CDR3 contains 16 residues. V was clipped by 3 bases and J by 4 bases; unmatched bases: 8. Germline CDR1 is SGHRS and CDR2 is YFSETQ. The entire variable domain, with the rest obtained from reference TRBV5-1 and TRBJ2-5, is as follows: KAGVTQTPRYLIKTRGQQVTLSCSPISGHRSVSWYQQTPGQGLQFLFEYFSETQRNKGNFPGRFSGRQFSNSRSEMNVSTLELGDSALYLCASSYGQGALSETQYFGPGTRLLVL.

The chain uses TRBV18 and TRBJ1-2; D gene uncertain. This CDR3 is built from 15 residues. The V end lost 0 bases, the J end lost 0 bases, and 8 bases lay between the germline ends. CDR1 KGHSH and CDR2 LQKENI come from the germline V gene. CDR3 coding DNA: TGTGCCAGCTCACCACCGTCCACGGCTAACTATGGCTACACCTTC. This translates into CASSPPSTANYGYTF.

The J gene is TRBJ2-1, the V gene TRBV9; possible D gene TRBD1, 6 bases. With 0 bases removed from V and 7 bases from J, the gap between germline ends came to 11 bases. CDR1 and CDR2 (germline): SGDLS, YYNGEE. The length of the CDR3 is 14 residues. The DNA for the CDR3 is TGTGCCAGCAGCGTAGGGGGGCCGTCGAATGAGCAGTTCTTC. Translating it yields CASSVGGPSNEQFF.

The chain employs TRBV27 and TRBJ2-1; 9 positions match TRBD2. Germline CDR1 reads MNHEY; CDR2 reads SMNVEV (reference sequence). The CDR3 contains 15 residues. Trimming removed 1 base from V and 6 bases from J; junction bases left unmatched: 4. This CDR3 reads CASSLYGAGGNEQFF. The CDR3 region has the DNA TGTGCCAGCAGTTTATATGGAGCGGGAGGCAATGAGCAGTTCTTC.

The V gene is TRBV18, the J gene TRBJ2-7; 7 bases line up with TRBD1. Per the germline V gene, CDR1 is KGHSH and CDR2 is LQKENI. CDR3 length equals 16 residues. With 1 base clipped from V and 2 bases from J, the junction kept 8 bases outside the gene matches. CDR3 residues: CASSPRGSGGTYEQYF. Written as DNA, the CDR3 is TGTGCCAGCTCACCACGCGGGTCAGGGGGAACCTACGAGCAGTACTTC.

The genes are TRBV5-1 and TRBJ2-5; possibly TRBD1 for D (6 bases). CDR1 is SGHRS and CDR2 is YFSETQ in the germline V gene. The CDR3 runs to 16 residues. The V end lost 7 bases, the J end lost 5 bases, and 24 bases lay between the germline ends. In nucleotides, the CDR3 is TGCGCCAGCCGACGCCTTTCCAGGGGTAGGGTGGAGACCCAGTACTTC. It translates to CASRRLSRGRVETQYF.

The rearrangement links TRBV15 to TRBJ2-3, with a tentative D call TRBD2 (6 bases). The germline V gene has CDR1 LNHNV and CDR2 YYDKDF (reference sequence). There are 15 residues in the CDR3. V was shortened by 0 bases and J by 4 bases, with 11 bases between the two germline ends. The CDR3: CATSRDSTGADTQYF. The CDR3 DNA sequence: TGTGCCACCAGCAGAGATAGTACGGGAGCAGATACGCAGTATTTT.

This chain connects TRBV7-8 to TRBJ2-7; 12 bases match TRBD2. Germline V gene lookup returns CDR1 SGHVS and CDR2 FQNEAQ. There are 16 residues in the CDR3. Trimming at V came to 1 base and at J to 1 base, leaving 2 bases not matched to a gene. The CDR3 nucleotides are TGTGCCAGCAGCTTAGGGACTAGCGGGATTTCCTACGAGCAGTACTTC. It yields the protein CASSLGTSGISYEQYF.